This TCR beta chain was sequenced for a study of cytomegalovirus exposure and HLA in healthy donors. General study results and limits: Confirmation was obtained in vitro that three CMV-associated chains are specific for CMV antigens.

As concerns this clone: Antigen specificity is unknown.

V gave up 3 bases and J gave up 9 bases; unmatched junction bases: 9. Germline lookup yields CDR1 SGHRS and CDR2 YFSETQ. This CDR3 spans 14 amino acids. With 60 Vbeta and 13 Jbeta primers, the PCR was carried out. The method was immunoSEQ multiplex PCR; TCRdb's version includes in-frame clones alone and lacks a portion of them. The table lists about 84,000 clones. This rearrangement joins TRBV5-1 to TRBJ2-3; 8 bases agree with TRBD2. Material for sequencing was PBMCs. The clonotype was recovered from a man aged 45-65 years in good health and CMV-seronegative. CDR3 in amino acids: CASSSLTGGQTQYF. DNA of the CDR3: TGCGCCAGCAGCTCCCTGACGGGGGGGCAAACGCAGTATTTT.